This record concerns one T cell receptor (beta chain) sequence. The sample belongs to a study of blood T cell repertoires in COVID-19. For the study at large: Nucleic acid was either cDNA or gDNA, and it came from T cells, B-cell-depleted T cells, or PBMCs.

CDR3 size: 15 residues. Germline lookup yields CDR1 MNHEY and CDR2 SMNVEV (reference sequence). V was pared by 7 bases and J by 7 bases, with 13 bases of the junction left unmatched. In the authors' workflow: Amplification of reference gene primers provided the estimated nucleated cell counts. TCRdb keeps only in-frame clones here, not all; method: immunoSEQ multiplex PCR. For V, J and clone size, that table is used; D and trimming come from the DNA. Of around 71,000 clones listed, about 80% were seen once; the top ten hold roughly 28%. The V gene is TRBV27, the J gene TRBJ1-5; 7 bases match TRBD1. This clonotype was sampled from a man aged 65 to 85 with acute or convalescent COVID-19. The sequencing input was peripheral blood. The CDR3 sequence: CASKDRQGQGQPQHF. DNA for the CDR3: TGTGCCAGCAAAGACAGACAGGGTCAAGGCCAGCCCCAGCATTTT.